Listed below are T cell receptor beta chains from one sample, sequenced in a study of Graves' ophthalmopathy and Graves' hyperthyroidism. TCRdb passed the multiplex PCR reads through MiXCR, listing each CDR3 protein once. The repertoire has approximately 700,000 distinct CDR3 sequences, 40% of them found once; the top ten carry 44%. Sequencing used peripheral blood. These TCRs come from an adult man with Graves' ophthalmopathy. CDR3s include the opening cysteine and the closing phenylalanine or tryptophan. The D gene is left open where the match is weak. A row's size may be missing; if present it is once, few, many or a size class.

j_gene: TRBJ1-1; abundance: -; d_gene: -; v_gene: TRBV29-1; CDR3nt: TGCAGCAGTCAGGACACGTACACTGAAGCTTTCTTT; CDR3aa: CSSQDTYTEAFF
j_gene: TRBJ1-2; abundance: many; d_gene: -; v_gene: TRBV7-9; CDR3nt: TGTGCCAGCAGCTTAGGCAGTCGTCGGGGATCTAACTATGGCTACACCTTC; CDR3aa: CASSLGSRRGSNYGYTF
j_gene: TRBJ1-1; abundance: -; d_gene: -; v_gene: TRBV5-1; CDR3nt: TGCGCCAGCAGCTTGCTAAGTACGTTTGGACTTGAAGCTTTCTTT; CDR3aa: CASSLLSTFGLEAFF
j_gene: TRBJ1-2; abundance: -; d_gene: TRBD1; v_gene: TRBV15; CDR3nt: TGTGCCAGCAGCGTTACCGGGACAGGCTATGACTACACCTTC; CDR3aa: CASSVTGTGYDYTF
j_gene: TRBJ2-2; abundance: -; d_gene: -; v_gene: TRBV7-9; CDR3nt: TGTGCCAGCAGTCTCTGGCGGGAGCTGTTTTTT; CDR3aa: CASSLWRELFF
j_gene: TRBJ2-7; abundance: -; d_gene: TRBD1; v_gene: TRBV20-1; CDR3nt: TGCAGTGCTAAGGGACAGGGTTTCTACGAGCAGTACTTC; CDR3aa: CSAKGQGFYEQYF
j_gene: TRBJ2-7; abundance: -; d_gene: TRBD2; v_gene: TRBV6-1; CDR3nt: TGTGCCAGCAGTGAAGGCGGCGGGGGGGACGAGCAGTACTTC; CDR3aa: CASSEGGGGDEQYF
j_gene: TRBJ2-1; abundance: -; d_gene: -; v_gene: TRBV10-3; CDR3nt: TGTGCCAGCAGTTACTCGAGCCCTAGGGAGCAGTTCTTC; CDR3aa: CASSYSSPREQFF
j_gene: TRBJ2-6; abundance: -; d_gene: -; v_gene: TRBV10-3; CDR3nt: TGTGCCATCAGTGCCAGCACCTTATCTGGGGCCAACGTCCTGACTTTC; CDR3aa: CAISASTLSGANVLTF
j_gene: TRBJ1-2; abundance: -; d_gene: -; v_gene: TRBV10-3; CDR3nt: TGTGCCATCAGTGACTCCAATGGGTATTCTAACTATGGCTACACCTTC; CDR3aa: CAISDSNGYSNYGYTF
j_gene: TRBJ1-2; abundance: many; d_gene: -; v_gene: TRBV7-9; CDR3nt: TGTGCCAGCAGCTTAGTTGGTGGCTACACCTTC; CDR3aa: CASSLVGGYTF
j_gene: TRBJ1-2; abundance: many; d_gene: -; v_gene: TRBV10-3; CDR3nt: TGTGCCATCAGTGAGTCCTTACCGGGGCGAAGGGGCTACACCTTC; CDR3aa: CAISESLPGRRGYTF
j_gene: TRBJ1-5; abundance: -; d_gene: -; v_gene: TRBV25-1; CDR3nt: TGTGCCAGCAGTGGTTACAGAGCCCCGAACCAGCCCCAGCATTTT; CDR3aa: CASSGYRAPNQPQHF
j_gene: TRBJ2-5; abundance: -; d_gene: -; v_gene: TRBV29-1; CDR3nt: TGCAGCGTTGAAGATATGTGGGACGAGACCCAGTGCTTC; CDR3aa: CSVEDMWDETQCF
j_gene: TRBJ2-1; abundance: -; d_gene: TRBD2; v_gene: TRBV11-2; CDR3nt: TGTGCCAGCAGCCGACAGCTAGCGGGAGTGGAGGAGCAGTTCTTC; CDR3aa: CASSRQLAGVEEQFF
j_gene: TRBJ1-1; abundance: many; d_gene: -; v_gene: TRBV29-1; CDR3nt: TGCAGCGTTGAGCACCCCGACAAGAACACTGAAGCTTTCTTT; CDR3aa: CSVEHPDKNTEAFF
j_gene: TRBJ1-1; abundance: many; d_gene: -; v_gene: TRBV6-4; CDR3nt: TGTGCCAGCAGTGAGGAGGCGGAGGGCACTGAAGCTTTCTTT; CDR3aa: CASSEEAEGTEAFF
j_gene: TRBJ2-5; abundance: -; d_gene: -; v_gene: TRBV3-1; CDR3nt: TGTGCCAGCAGCCGGAGATATGTACGGGAGACCCAGTACTTC; CDR3aa: CASSRRYVRETQYF
j_gene: TRBJ2-5; abundance: -; d_gene: TRBD1; v_gene: TRBV20-1; CDR3nt: TGCAGTGCTTCTAGGACAGGGCCGCGGGGATTTGCCCAGTACTTC; CDR3aa: CSASRTGPRGFAQYF
j_gene: TRBJ1-4; abundance: few; d_gene: -; v_gene: TRBV7-6; CDR3nt: TGTGCCAGCAGTTACCGGGACACGGGTAATGAAAAACTGTTTTTT; CDR3aa: CASSYRDTGNEKLFF
j_gene: TRBJ1-1; abundance: once; d_gene: -; v_gene: TRBV25-1; CDR3nt: TGTGCCAGCAGTTCGAATCTCATAGGAACTGAAGCTTTCTTT; CDR3aa: CASSSNLIGTEAFF
j_gene: TRBJ1-3; abundance: -; d_gene: -; v_gene: TRBV20-1; CDR3nt: TGCAGTGCTAGAAGGCCAGGGTCCGGAAACACCATATATTTT; CDR3aa: CSARRPGSGNTIYF
j_gene: TRBJ2-7; abundance: few; d_gene: -; v_gene: TRBV7-8; CDR3nt: TGTGCCAGCAGCTTAGGGGCGGTAGCGGACCTTCACTACGAGCAGTACTTC; CDR3aa: CASSLGAVADLHYEQYF
j_gene: TRBJ2-3; abundance: few; d_gene: -; v_gene: TRBV7-9; CDR3nt: TGTGCCAGCAGTCGGGACAGCACAGATACGCAGTATTTT; CDR3aa: CASSRDSTDTQYF
j_gene: TRBJ2-2; abundance: -; d_gene: -; v_gene: TRBV14; CDR3nt: TGTGCCAGCAGCCAAGATAGACAGACCGGGGAGCTGTTTTTT; CDR3aa: CASSQDRQTGELFF
j_gene: TRBJ2-7; abundance: few; d_gene: TRBD1; v_gene: TRBV11-2; CDR3nt: TGTGCCAGCAGGAAACAGGGGGTGTACGAGCAGTACTTC; CDR3aa: CASRKQGVYEQYF
j_gene: TRBJ1-5; abundance: -; d_gene: -; v_gene: TRBV24-1; CDR3nt: TGTGCCAGCAGTGAAGCGCCAGGGAGGGATCAGCCCCAGCATTTT; CDR3aa: CASSEAPGRDQPQHF
j_gene: TRBJ1-2; abundance: many; d_gene: TRBD1; v_gene: TRBV9; CDR3nt: TGTGCCAGCAGCGTAGGGGGGACAGCGAACTATGGCTACACCTTC; CDR3aa: CASSVGGTANYGYTF
j_gene: TRBJ1-4; abundance: many; d_gene: TRBD1; v_gene: TRBV15; CDR3nt: TGTGCCACCAGCACTGGTACAGGGGATAATGAAAAACTGTTTTTT; CDR3aa: CATSTGTGDNEKLFF
j_gene: TRBJ1-2; abundance: few; d_gene: -; v_gene: TRBV28; CDR3nt: TGTGCCAGCAGCCTAGGGCAGTACATAGGCTTC; CDR3aa: CASSLGQYIGF
j_gene: TRBJ2-2; abundance: -; d_gene: -; v_gene: TRBV11-1; CDR3nt: TGTGCCAGCAGCTCTATCCGGGTCTATACACTATTGACGAACACCGGGGAGCTGTTTTTT; CDR3aa: CASSSIRVYTLLTNTGELFF
j_gene: TRBJ1-5; abundance: many; d_gene: -; v_gene: TRBV29-1; CDR3nt: TGCAGCGTTGCCGCGACATCGGATCAGCCCCAGCATTTT; CDR3aa: CSVAATSDQPQHF
j_gene: TRBJ2-5; abundance: many; d_gene: -; v_gene: TRBV15; CDR3nt: TGTGCCACCAGCAGAGGTTCTGTCAGGTCCAAGACCCAGTACTTC; CDR3aa: CATSRGSVRSKTQYF
j_gene: TRBJ2-7; abundance: -; d_gene: -; v_gene: TRBV7-3; CDR3nt: TGTGCCAGCAGCTTTGGGCACGAGCAGTACTTC; CDR3aa: CASSFGHEQYF
j_gene: TRBJ1-5; abundance: -; d_gene: TRBD1; v_gene: TRBV24-1; CDR3nt: TGTGCCACCAGTGACCCAGGGACAGGGATGCGGCAGCCCCAGCATTTT; CDR3aa: CATSDPGTGMRQPQHF
j_gene: TRBJ1-2; abundance: -; d_gene: TRBD1; v_gene: TRBV7-6; CDR3nt: TGTGCCAGCAGCTCAATAAGGGGACAGAGTAACTATGGCTACACCTTC; CDR3aa: CASSSIRGQSNYGYTF
j_gene: TRBJ2-5; abundance: many; d_gene: TRBD2; v_gene: TRBV7-7; CDR3nt: TGTGCCAGCAGTTTTAGGGGAGGGCCAACAGAGACCCAGTACTTC; CDR3aa: CASSFRGGPTETQYF
j_gene: TRBJ1-1; abundance: few; d_gene: TRBD1; v_gene: TRBV12-3/TRBV12-4; CDR3nt: TGTGCCAGCAGCCAAATGACAGGGCTGGAAGCTTTCTTT; CDR3aa: CASSQMTGLEAFF
j_gene: TRBJ1-5; abundance: many; d_gene: -; v_gene: TRBV7-8; CDR3nt: TGTGCCAGCAGCGTTAGCGGGCGGAATAGCAATCAGCCCCAGCATTTT; CDR3aa: CASSVSGRNSNQPQHF
j_gene: TRBJ1-2; abundance: -; d_gene: TRBD1; v_gene: TRBV11-2; CDR3nt: TGTGCCAGCAGCCCGACAGGGGGCTCGGGGTACTATGGCTACACCTTC; CDR3aa: CASSPTGGSGYYGYTF
j_gene: TRBJ1-5; abundance: many; d_gene: -; v_gene: TRBV19; CDR3nt: TGTGCCAGTAGTACCTTGCGGGCAGGGGAAGGCAATCAGCCCCAGCATTTT; CDR3aa: CASSTLRAGEGNQPQHF